Listed below are T cell receptor beta chains from one sample, sequenced in a study of T-cell memory formation after mild COVID-19. TCRdb itself ran the 5' RACE reads through MiXCR, one entry per CDR3 protein. This table has 250,000 to 350,000 distinct CDR3 sequences, approximately 15% appearing once. The sample comprised PBMCs or a T cell subset sorted from them (not recorded which). These receptors all come from a man between 18 and 35 years old who had mild COVID-19 (a few samples of this study predate the infection). Cell type and time point are not known. CDR3s include the opening cysteine and the closing phenylalanine or tryptophan. Each record gives: V gene, J gene, CDR3 protein.

v_call: TRBV6-6
j_call: TRBJ2-1
cdr3_aa: CASSYSQLAESYNEQFF

v_call: TRBV6-2/TRBV6-3
j_call: TRBJ1-1
cdr3_aa: CASRASADTEAFF

v_call: TRBV9
j_call: TRBJ2-1
cdr3_aa: CASSVTGGDHNEQFF

v_call: TRBV5-1
j_call: TRBJ1-3
cdr3_aa: CASSLVDSLSGNTIYF

v_call: TRBV27
j_call: TRBJ1-5
cdr3_aa: CASSIQGSNQPKHF

v_call: TRBV4-2
j_call: TRBJ2-3
cdr3_aa: CASSQGQGLTDTQYF

v_call: TRBV27
j_call: TRBJ2-1
cdr3_aa: CASTLGGRNYNEQFF

v_call: TRBV9
j_call: TRBJ1-1
cdr3_aa: CASSRLTGASGTEAFF

v_call: TRBV13
j_call: TRBJ2-1
cdr3_aa: CASSADGQGEQFF

v_call: TRBV29-1
j_call: TRBJ2-7
cdr3_aa: CSVSFGTNYEQYF

v_call: TRBV14
j_call: TRBJ2-7
cdr3_aa: CASSRTSAHEQYF

v_call: TRBV9
j_call: TRBJ2-5
cdr3_aa: CASSVAVGIQETQYF

v_call: TRBV4-1
j_call: TRBJ2-5
cdr3_aa: CASSQAGQGAGETQYF

v_call: TRBV14
j_call: TRBJ2-5
cdr3_aa: CASSQKGGGAYQETQYF

v_call: TRBV5-1
j_call: TRBJ1-1
cdr3_aa: CASSEDRWTEAFF

v_call: TRBV3-1
j_call: TRBJ2-1
cdr3_aa: CASSQESGVELFF

v_call: TRBV11-2
j_call: TRBJ2-3
cdr3_aa: CASSFFLRTDTQYF

v_call: TRBV2
j_call: TRBJ1-4
cdr3_aa: CASSDTTTTNEKLFF

v_call: TRBV7-6
j_call: TRBJ2-3
cdr3_aa: CASSLLTGGTDTQYF

v_call: TRBV7-8
j_call: TRBJ2-2
cdr3_aa: CASSFGQGPGELFF

v_call: TRBV9
j_call: TRBJ1-5
cdr3_aa: CASTVDDSNQPQHF

v_call: TRBV4-1
j_call: TRBJ2-1
cdr3_aa: CASSPVGGATEQFF

v_call: TRBV4-3
j_call: TRBJ2-1
cdr3_aa: CASSQEHLVYGEQFF

v_call: TRBV7-9
j_call: TRBJ2-1
cdr3_aa: CASSLERGGDRLNEQFF

v_call: TRBV12-3/TRBV12-4
j_call: TRBJ1-1
cdr3_aa: CASSFSAGYTAFF

v_call: TRBV7-6
j_call: TRBJ1-1
cdr3_aa: CASPQGRDTEAFF

v_call: TRBV10-3
j_call: TRBJ2-3
cdr3_aa: CASGRLGGADTQYF

v_call: TRBV2
j_call: TRBJ2-3
cdr3_aa: CASSGPGQGTDTQYF

v_call: TRBV28
j_call: TRBJ2-5
cdr3_aa: CASRAPGQVQETQYF

v_call: TRBV10-3
j_call: TRBJ2-5
cdr3_aa: CAISEEGRGRLETQYF

v_call: TRBV6-2/TRBV6-3
j_call: TRBJ2-1
cdr3_aa: CASSFRVYNEQFF

v_call: TRBV5-1
j_call: TRBJ2-2
cdr3_aa: CASSLVYGAGELFF

v_call: TRBV30
j_call: TRBJ2-7
cdr3_aa: CAWSLRGGLAWEQYF

v_call: TRBV23-1
j_call: TRBJ2-3
cdr3_aa: CASSLPLAADRLTDTQYF

v_call: TRBV12-3/TRBV12-4
j_call: TRBJ1-6
cdr3_aa: CASSRPGQGNSPLHF

v_call: TRBV15
j_call: TRBJ2-1
cdr3_aa: CATSRDRGASEQFF

v_call: TRBV5-5
j_call: TRBJ2-3
cdr3_aa: CASSDLIATSTDTQYF

v_call: TRBV10-3
j_call: TRBJ1-2
cdr3_aa: CAISAQEGQQNYGYTF